This TCR beta chain was retrieved from a study of T cells in Graves' hyperthyroidism and ophthalmopathy. Study-wide findings and caveats: Blood also carried most thyroid clonotypes expanded above 0.001.

This clonotype has a count of ten or more. The antigen remains unidentified. Researchers amplified the TCR beta CDR3 regions from RNA transcripts. The HTBI primer set served for first-round RT-PCR of the TCR CDR3. Using its own MiXCR run on the multiplex PCR reads, TCRdb lists one record per CDR3 protein. The table lists roughly 500,000 distinct CDR3 sequences, approximately 44% of them singletons, with around 20% in the top ten. It was uncontrolled infection, other autoimmune disease, pregnancy or lactation that excluded patients. Thyroid ultrasound, orbital computed tomography, clinical symptoms, and serum thyroxine and TRAb underpinned diagnoses. V lost 4 bases, J lost 5 bases, and 9 bases lay in between. The CDR3 sequence is 12 residues long. Germline assignment: CDR1 SGHRS and CDR2 YFSETQ.

The V gene is TRBV5-1, the J gene TRBJ2-5; D is uncertain. Specimen: peripheral blood or thyroid tissue (not recorded which). This sequence was found in an adult woman with Graves' disease, either hyperthyroidism or ophthalmopathy (not recorded which). The CDR3 DNA follows: TGCGCCAGCAGCGATGATATCGAGACCCAGTACTTC. This encodes CASSDDIETQYF.